This T cell receptor (beta chain) was identified during a study of OX40 agonist ivuxolimab in advanced cancers. Regarding the research as a whole: Ivuxolimab was an agonistic, fully human IgG2 monoclonal antibody directed against OX40 (CD134), a costimulatory receptor. Intravenous ivuxolimab was administered to patients every 2 weeks at six dose levels: 0.01, 0.1, 0.3, 1.5, 3 and 10 mg/kg. Of the roughly 52 dose-escalation patients, hepatocellular carcinoma was present in some 19, melanoma in some 15, renal cell carcinoma in 9 and head and neck cancer in 9. In the dose-escalation cohort, 70% to 85% of patients were male, and the mean age was about 55 years, with a range of about 23 to 85. Patients were allowed to have had prior anti-PD-1, anti-PD-L1 or anti-CTLA-4 therapy, and 40% to 45% of the dose-escalation patients had been treated with checkpoint inhibitors. Three dose-escalation patients achieved partial responses, one with hepatocellular carcinoma and two with cutaneous melanoma. Peripheral TCRbeta sequencing aimed to test whether ivuxolimab altered TCR sequence diversity and caused clonal T-cell expansion. The paper describes the monotherapy dose-escalation part (N of about 55 patients) of the phase I trial of ivuxolimab. The paper as a whole reports these results and caveats: In the 0.1-3.0 mg/kg groups, partial responders had among the lowest normalized peripheral clonal expansion, particularly in CD8+ T cells. Low levels of normalized T-cell clonal expansion were also seen in some patients who did not respond. Which antigens the clonally expanded peripheral T cells were specific for was not determined. At doses from 0.1 to 3.0 mg/kg, clonal expansion was seen in both CD4+ and CD8+ blood T cells between baseline and week 6. After ivuxolimab, expanded clones were on average more numerous among CD8+ T cells than among CD4+ T cells.

A word on this clone: Its antigen is unknown. It has no much larger one-base neighbor in the sample; base qualities were not kept.

Patients with autoimmune disease history or receiving systemic immunosuppression were excluded from the trial. Peripheral blood for TCR sequencing was collected from all dose cohorts at baseline, on cycle 4 day 1, and on cycle 7 day 1. The samples were taken from a phase I, first-in-human, multicenter, open-label dose-escalation trial of ivuxolimab. Adults with locally advanced or metastatic melanoma, renal cell, hepatocellular, or head and neck squamous cell carcinoma were enrolled in the trial. Before TCR sequencing, CD4+ and CD8+ T cells were separately sorted from peripheral blood. For sequencing of the TCRbeta CDR3 region, genomic DNA was extracted from the sorted cells. TCRbeta CDR3 regions were sequenced using the immunoSEQ Assay. Not all clones reach the TCRdb copy of this immuneACCESS table, which keeps in-frame sequences only. Checked studies attribute under half of the gap to unresolved V genes and leave the rest unexplained. Within this sample are 65,000 to 70,000 clones, with around nine tenths of them counted one time only. The top ten constitute over 0.35% of the sample.

V loses 4 bases at its end and J loses 16 bases; junction bases beyond the gene matches: 16. CDR1 and CDR2 are drawn from the germline V gene (reference sequence): SEHNR, FQNEAQ. The CDR3 goes from the cysteine to the phenylalanine over 15 residues. Only the CDR3 part of the read is kept: 45 bases, read in frame from the first base. Sequenced here: CD4+ or CD8+ T cells sorted from blood, sampled in a trial of the OX40 agonist ivuxolimab. The receptor's source is an adult with an advanced solid tumor such as melanoma, head and neck, liver or kidney cancer. Recombination connected TRBV7-9 to TRBJ2-1, and 10 junctional nucleotides match TRBD1. The CDR3: CASSSRGNDGTGEFF. DNA sequence: TGTGCCAGCAGCTCCCGGGGCAATGACGGGACAGGGGAATTCTTC.